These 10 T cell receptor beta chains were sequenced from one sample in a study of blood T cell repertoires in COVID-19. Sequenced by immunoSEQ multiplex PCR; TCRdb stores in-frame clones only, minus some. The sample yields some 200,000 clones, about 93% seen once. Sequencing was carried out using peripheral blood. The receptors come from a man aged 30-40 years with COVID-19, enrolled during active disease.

The CDR3 loop reads CASSPITGHRNYGYTF. CDR3 DNA: TGTGCCAGCAGCCCTATAACGGGACACCGTAACTATGGCTACACCTTC. V is TRBV6-2 or TRBV6-3 and J is TRBJ1-2, with a possible D match to TRBD1 (6 bases). The CDR3 consists of 16 residues. V was pared by 6 bases and J by 1 base, with 18 bases between. Germline lookup yields CDR1 MNHEY and CDR2 SVGEGT.

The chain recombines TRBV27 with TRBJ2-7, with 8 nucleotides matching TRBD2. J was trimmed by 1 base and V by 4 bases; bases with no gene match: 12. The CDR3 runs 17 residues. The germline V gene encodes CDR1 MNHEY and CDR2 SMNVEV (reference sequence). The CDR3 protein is CASSSPLGAGVSYEQYF. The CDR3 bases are TGTGCCAGCAGTTCCCCTCTAGGAGCGGGGGTTTCCTACGAGCAGTACTTC.

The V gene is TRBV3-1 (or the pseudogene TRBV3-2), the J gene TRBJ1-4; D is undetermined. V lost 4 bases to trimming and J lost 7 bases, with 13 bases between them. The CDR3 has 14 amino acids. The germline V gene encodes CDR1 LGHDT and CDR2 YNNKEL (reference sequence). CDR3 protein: CASSPLEGVEKLFF. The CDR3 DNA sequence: TGTGCCAGCAGCCCGCTCGAGGGCGTTGAAAAACTGTTTTTT.

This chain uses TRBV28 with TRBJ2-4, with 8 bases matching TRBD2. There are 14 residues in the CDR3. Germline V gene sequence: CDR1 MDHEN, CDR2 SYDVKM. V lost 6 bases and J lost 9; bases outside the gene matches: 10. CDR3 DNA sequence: TGTGCCAGCAGCACTCATTCGGGGACTAGCATTCAGTACTTC. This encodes CASSTHSGTSIQYF.

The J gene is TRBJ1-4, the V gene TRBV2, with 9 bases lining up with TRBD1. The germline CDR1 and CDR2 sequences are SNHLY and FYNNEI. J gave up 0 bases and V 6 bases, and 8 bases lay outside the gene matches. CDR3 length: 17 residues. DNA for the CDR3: TGTGCCAGCAGGATAGGACAGGGGCGATCAACTAATGAAAAACTGTTTTTT. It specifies CASRIGQGRSTNEKLFF.

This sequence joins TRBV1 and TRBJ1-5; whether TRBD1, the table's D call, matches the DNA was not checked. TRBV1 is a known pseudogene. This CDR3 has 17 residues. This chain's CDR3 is CTSNRDTYYYSNQPQHF. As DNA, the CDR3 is TGCACCAGCAACCGGGACACATACTATTATAGCAATCAGCCCCAGCATTTT.

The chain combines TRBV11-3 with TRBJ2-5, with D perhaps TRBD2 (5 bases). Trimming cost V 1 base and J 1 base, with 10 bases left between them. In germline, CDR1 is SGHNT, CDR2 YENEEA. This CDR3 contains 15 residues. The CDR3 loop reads CASSLAFSAQETQYF. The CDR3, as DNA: TGTGCCAGCAGCTTAGCCTTTAGCGCCCAAGAGACCCAGTACTTC.

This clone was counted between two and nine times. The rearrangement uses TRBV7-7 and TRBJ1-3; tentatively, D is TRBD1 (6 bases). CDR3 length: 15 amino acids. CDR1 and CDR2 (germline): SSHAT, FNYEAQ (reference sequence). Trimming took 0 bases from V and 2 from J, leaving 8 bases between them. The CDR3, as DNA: TGTGCCAGCAGCTTAGCACAGGGAACTGGAAACACCATATATTTT. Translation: CASSLAQGTGNTIYF.

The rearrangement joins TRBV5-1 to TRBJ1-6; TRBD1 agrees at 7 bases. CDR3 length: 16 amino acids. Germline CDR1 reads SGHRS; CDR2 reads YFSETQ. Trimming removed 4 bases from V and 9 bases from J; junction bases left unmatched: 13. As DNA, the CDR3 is TGCGCCAGCAGCCGTGGTACAGGGGAACGGGGTTCACCCCTCCACTTT. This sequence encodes CASSRGTGERGSPLHF.

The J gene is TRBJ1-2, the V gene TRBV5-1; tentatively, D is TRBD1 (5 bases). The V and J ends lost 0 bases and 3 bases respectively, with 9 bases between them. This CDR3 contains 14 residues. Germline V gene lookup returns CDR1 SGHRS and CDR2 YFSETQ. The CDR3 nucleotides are TGCGCCAGCAGCTTGGTATCGGGGGACTATGGCTACACCTTC. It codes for CASSLVSGDYGYTF. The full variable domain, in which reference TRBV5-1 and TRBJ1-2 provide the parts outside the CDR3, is KAGVTQTPRYLIKTRGQQVTLSCSPISGHRSVSWYQQTPGQGLQFLFEYFSETQRNKGNFPGRFSGRQFSNSRSEMNVSTLELGDSALYLCASSLVSGDYGYTFGSGTRLTVV.